The source of this T cell receptor (beta chain) is a study of blood T cell repertoires in COVID-19. Study-wide background: T cells, B-cell-depleted T cells, or PBMCs supplied cDNA or gDNA.

The authors' processing: Reference gene primer amplification gave estimated nucleated cell counts. Assay: immunoSEQ multiplex PCR; the TCRdb copy retains only in-frame clones and omits some. V, J and clone size are taken as reported in that table, and D and trimming were inferred from the DNA itself. This sample carries about 220,000 clones, around 86% of them seen once, and the ten largest clones take over 7%. CDR3 length equals 15 residues. Germline-derived CDR1 and CDR2 are SGHTA and FQGNSA. V gave up 3 bases and J gave up 2 bases; unmatched junction bases: 4. Enrollment of patients from Seattle took place during active infection, with longitudinal follow-up.

Sequencing input: peripheral blood. V gene TRBV7-2 combines with J gene TRBJ2-3; 8 bases are a match to TRBD1. The receptor was isolated from a woman aged 80 or over with COVID-19, enrolled during active disease. In DNA, the CDR3 is TGTGCCAGCAGCTTGAGGCAGGGGGCCACAGATACGCAGTATTTT. It translates to CASSLRQGATDTQYF. Combining the CDR3 with reference TRBV7-2 and TRBJ2-3 gives the whole variable domain GAGVSQSPSNKVTEKGKDVELRCDPISGHTALYWYRQSLGQGLEFLIYFQGNSAPDKSGLPSDRFSAERTGGSVSTLTIQRTQQEDSAVYLCASSLRQGATDTQYFGPGTRLTVL.